The sequence of this TCR beta chain was determined in a study of T cells after yellow fever vaccination. MiXCR, run by TCRdb on the 5' RACE reads, gives a single entry per CDR3 protein. The profile covers fewer than 650,000 distinct CDR3 sequences, with just over 20% appearing a single time and about a sixth taken by the ten largest. CDR1 is SGHVS and CDR2 is FNYEAQ in the germline V gene. The V gene lost 1 base and the J gene lost 7 bases, with 11 bases spanning the gap. The CDR3 runs to 15 residues. Details on this clonotype: Its antigen is undetermined.

Study conclusions and caveats: Abundant contaminating clonotypes from the bulk population could appear in FACS-sorted repertoires.

The chain recombines TRBV7-6 with TRBJ1-6; D is unclear. The TCR sequence derives from a young man who received the YFV17D yellow fever vaccine. The material was PBMCs, obtained about 21 days after the first yellow fever vaccination. The CDR3 DNA sequence: TGTGCCAGCAGCTTAGAGGCGGGTCCGAATTCACCCCTCCACTTT. It translates to CASSLEAGPNSPLHF.